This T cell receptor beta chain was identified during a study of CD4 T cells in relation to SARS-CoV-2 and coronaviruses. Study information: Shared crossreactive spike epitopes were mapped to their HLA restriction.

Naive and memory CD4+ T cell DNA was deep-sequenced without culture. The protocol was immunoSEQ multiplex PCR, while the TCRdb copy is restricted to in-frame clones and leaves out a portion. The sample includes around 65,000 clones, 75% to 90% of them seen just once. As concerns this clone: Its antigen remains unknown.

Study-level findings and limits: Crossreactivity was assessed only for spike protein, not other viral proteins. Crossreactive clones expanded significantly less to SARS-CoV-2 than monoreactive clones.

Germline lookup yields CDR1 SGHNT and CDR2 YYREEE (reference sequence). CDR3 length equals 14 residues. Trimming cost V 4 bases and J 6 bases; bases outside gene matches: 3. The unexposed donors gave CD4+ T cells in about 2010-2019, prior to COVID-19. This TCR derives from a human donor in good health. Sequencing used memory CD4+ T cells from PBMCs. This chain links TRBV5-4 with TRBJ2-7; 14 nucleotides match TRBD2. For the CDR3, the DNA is TGTGCCAGCAGCGTGGGACTAGCGGGAGTCGAGCAGTACTTC. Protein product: CASSVGLAGVEQYF.